Presented here are 4 T cell receptor beta chains from one specimen sequenced in a study of Ad26.COV2.S vaccination and SARS-CoV-2 variants. Repertoires were generated with immunoSEQ multiplex PCR, while TCRdb's copy carries only in-frame clones and drops some. The table has 150,000 to 200,000 clones, roughly 89% seen once; the top ten hold around 6.3%. This specimen was peripheral blood, taken after recovery from COVID-19. The receptors were gathered from a human donor who had recovered from COVID-19.

The chain combines TRBV19 with TRBJ1-4; D is ambiguous. The CDR3 length is 16 residues. The V and J ends lost 3 bases and 0 bases respectively, with 11 bases between them. Germline V gives CDR1 LNHDA, CDR2 SQIVND (reference sequence). The DNA for the CDR3 is TGTGCCAGTAGTATTACACACTGGACAACTAATGAAAAACTGTTTTTT. It encodes CASSITHWTTNEKLFF.

The chain has TRBV13 and TRBJ1-1; D remains ambiguous. Germline V gene sequence: CDR1 PRHDT, CDR2 FYEKMQ (reference sequence). The CDR3 sequence is 13 residues long. Between the trimmed V and J ends, which lost 0 bases and 1 base, there was a span of 3 bases. CDR3: CASSLGANTEAFF. CDR3 bases: TGTGCCAGCAGCTTAGGCGCGAACACTGAAGCTTTCTTT. Using reference TRBV13 and TRBJ1-1 for the parts outside the CDR3, the full variable domain is AAGVIQSPRHLIKEKRETATLKCYPIPRHDTVYWYQQGPGQDPQFLISFYEKMQSDKGSIPDRFSAQQFSDYHSELNMSSLELGDSALYFCASSLGANTEAFFGQGTRLTVV.

The chain is built from TRBV10-3 and TRBJ2-1; a possible D gene is TRBD1 (5 bases). The V end was cut by 6 bases, the J end by 5 bases, with 11 bases between. This CDR3 has 13 residues. Germline CDR1 and CDR2: ENHRY and SYGVKD. The CDR3 DNA reads TGTGCCATCAGGTCAGGGAAGGACAATGAGCAGTTCTTC. Translating gives CAIRSGKDNEQFF.

The chain uses TRBV19 and TRBJ2-1, with D perhaps matching TRBD1 (6 bases). The germline CDR1 and CDR2 sequences are LNHDA and SQIVND (reference sequence). The CDR3 extends over 15 amino acids. The V gene lost 1 base and the J gene lost 3 bases, with 10 bases spanning the gap. CDR3 amino acids: CASSIATDSYNEQFF. CDR3 sequence (DNA): TGTGCCAGTAGTATAGCCACGGACAGCTACAATGAGCAGTTCTTC.